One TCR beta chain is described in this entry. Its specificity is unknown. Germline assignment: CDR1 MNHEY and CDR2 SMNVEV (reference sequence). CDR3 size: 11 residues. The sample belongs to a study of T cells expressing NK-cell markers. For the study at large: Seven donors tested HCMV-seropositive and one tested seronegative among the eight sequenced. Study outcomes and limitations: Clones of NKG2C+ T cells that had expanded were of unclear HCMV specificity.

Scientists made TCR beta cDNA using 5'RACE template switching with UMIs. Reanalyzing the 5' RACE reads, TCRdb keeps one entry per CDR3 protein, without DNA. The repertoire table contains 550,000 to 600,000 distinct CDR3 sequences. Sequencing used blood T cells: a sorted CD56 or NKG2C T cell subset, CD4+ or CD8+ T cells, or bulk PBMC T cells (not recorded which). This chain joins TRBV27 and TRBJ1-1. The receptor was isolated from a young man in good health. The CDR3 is CASKNNRRAFF.